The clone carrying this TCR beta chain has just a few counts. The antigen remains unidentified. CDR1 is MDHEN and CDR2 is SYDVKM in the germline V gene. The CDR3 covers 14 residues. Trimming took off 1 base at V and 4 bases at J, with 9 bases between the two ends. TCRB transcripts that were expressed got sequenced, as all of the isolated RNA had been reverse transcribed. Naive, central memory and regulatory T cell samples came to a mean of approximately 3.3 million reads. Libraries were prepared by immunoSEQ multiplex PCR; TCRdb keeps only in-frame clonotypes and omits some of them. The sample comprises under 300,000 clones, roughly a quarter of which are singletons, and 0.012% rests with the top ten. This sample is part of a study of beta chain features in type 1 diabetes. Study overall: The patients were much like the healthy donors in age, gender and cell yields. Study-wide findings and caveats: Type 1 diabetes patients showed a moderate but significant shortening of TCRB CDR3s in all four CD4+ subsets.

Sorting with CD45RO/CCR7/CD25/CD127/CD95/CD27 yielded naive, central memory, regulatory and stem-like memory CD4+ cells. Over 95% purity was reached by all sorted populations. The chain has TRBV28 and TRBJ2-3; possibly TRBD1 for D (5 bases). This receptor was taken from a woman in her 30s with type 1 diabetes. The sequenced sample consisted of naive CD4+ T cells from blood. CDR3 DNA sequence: TGTGCCAGCAGTTTATTGGGGCGCCCAGATACGCAGTATTTT. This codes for CASSLLGRPDTQYF. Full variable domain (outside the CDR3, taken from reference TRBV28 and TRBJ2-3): DVKVTQSSRYLVKRTGEKVFLECVQDMDHENMFWYRQDPGLGLRLIYFSYDVKMKEKGDIPEGYSVSREKKERFSLILESASTNQTSMYLCASSLLGRPDTQYFGPGTRLTVL.